This T cell receptor beta chain stems from a study of technical replicates of blood from a few donors. TCRdb's table, derived via immunoSEQ multiplex PCR, lists solely in-frame clones and lacks some. Counted here are just over 8,000 clones, 90% occurring once; the ten biggest clones make up about an eighth. The germline V gene encodes CDR1 SGHRS and CDR2 YFSETQ. The V end was cut by 3 bases, the J end by 2 bases, with 14 bases between. CDR3 length: 15 amino acids. The TCR sequence derives from a human donor in good health. V is TRBV5-1 and J is TRBJ2-5, with TRBD2 as a possible D gene (5 bases). Sequencing was performed on PBMCs. DNA for the CDR3: TGCGCCAGCAGCTCGGGAAACCCGGGGCAAGAGACCCAGTACTTC. It encodes CASSSGNPGQETQYF.